This T cell receptor (beta chain) was sequenced in a study of blood T cell repertoires in COVID-19. About the study: COVID-19 samples collected from the United States, Italy and Spain covered acute and convalescent phases. PBMCs, B-cell-depleted T cells, or T cells provided the cDNA or gDNA that made up the material.

On this clone: The junction does not match germline at one end; this may be a read error.

Per the authors' pipeline: Amplification from reference gene primers served as the basis for estimated nucleated cell counts. Measured with immunoSEQ multiplex PCR; TCRdb has only the in-frame clones, and not every one. The DNA gave D and trimming, while V, J and clone size come from that table. The sample carries over 200,000 clones, 88% recorded once. The CDR3 extends over 9 amino acids. The sample taken for sequencing was peripheral blood. The receptor comes from a human donor in a cohort sampled during active COVID-19. The chain has TRBV12-3 or TRBV12-4 and TRBJ2-4, with D tentatively TRBD2 (6 bases). The CDR3 is CASSFGLPF. CDR3 sequence (DNA): TGTGCCAGCAGTTTCGGACTACCCTTC.